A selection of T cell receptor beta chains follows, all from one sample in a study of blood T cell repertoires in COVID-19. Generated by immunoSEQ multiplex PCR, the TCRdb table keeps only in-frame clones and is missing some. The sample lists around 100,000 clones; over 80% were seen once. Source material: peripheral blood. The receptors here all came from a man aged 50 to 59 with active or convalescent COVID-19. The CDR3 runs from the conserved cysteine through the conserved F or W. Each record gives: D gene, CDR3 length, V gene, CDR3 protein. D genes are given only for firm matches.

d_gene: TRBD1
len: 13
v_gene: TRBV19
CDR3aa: CASTRTGNQPQHF

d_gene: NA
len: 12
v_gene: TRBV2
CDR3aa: CASTIMNTEAFF

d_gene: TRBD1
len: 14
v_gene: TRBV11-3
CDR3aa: CASSWDRVNGELFF

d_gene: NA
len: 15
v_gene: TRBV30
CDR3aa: CACTNFGTRPDEQFF

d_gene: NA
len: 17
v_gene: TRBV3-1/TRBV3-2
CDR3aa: CASSQDRGGRLGETQYF

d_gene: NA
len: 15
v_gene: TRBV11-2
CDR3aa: CASSLARGSAGAQYF

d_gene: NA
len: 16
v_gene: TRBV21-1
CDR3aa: CASSDLGTSGRLTQYF

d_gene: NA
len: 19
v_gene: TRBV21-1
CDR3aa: CASSPPGGGPEDYYNEQFF

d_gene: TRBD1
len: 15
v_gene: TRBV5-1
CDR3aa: CASSSRQGANEKLFF

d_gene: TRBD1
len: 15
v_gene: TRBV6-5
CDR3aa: CASSYGQVWYTEAFF

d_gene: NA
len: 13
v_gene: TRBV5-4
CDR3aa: CASSLGGTTEAFF

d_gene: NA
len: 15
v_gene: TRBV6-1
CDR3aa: CASSEGSGSNYGYTF

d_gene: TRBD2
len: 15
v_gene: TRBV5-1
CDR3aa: CASSSWTSVTDTQYF

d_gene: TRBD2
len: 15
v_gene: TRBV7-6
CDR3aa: CASSRTAGAPYEQYF

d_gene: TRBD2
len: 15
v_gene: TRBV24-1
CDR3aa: CATALAGGAYNEQFF

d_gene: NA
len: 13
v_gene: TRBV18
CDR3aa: CASSPTTNYGYTF

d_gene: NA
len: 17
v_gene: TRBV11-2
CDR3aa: CASSRGGGAYSGNTIYF

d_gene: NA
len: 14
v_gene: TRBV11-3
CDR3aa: CASSWSQGNTEAFF

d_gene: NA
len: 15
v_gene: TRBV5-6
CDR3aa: CASSLAPRGKNGYTF

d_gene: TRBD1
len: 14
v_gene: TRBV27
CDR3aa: CASSEGARNSPLHF

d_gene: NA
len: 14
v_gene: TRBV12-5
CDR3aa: CASGLALTRDTQYF

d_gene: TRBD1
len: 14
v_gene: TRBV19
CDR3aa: CASSIRQGSSPLHF

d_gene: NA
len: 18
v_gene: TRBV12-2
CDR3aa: CASRFRPWTSGDLREQYF

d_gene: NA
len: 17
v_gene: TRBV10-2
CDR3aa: CASSDTARRGGLSEAFF

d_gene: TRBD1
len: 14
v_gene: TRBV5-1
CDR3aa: CASTITPGGYEQYF

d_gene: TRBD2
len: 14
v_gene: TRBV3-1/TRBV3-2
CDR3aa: CASSRLAGIGEQYF

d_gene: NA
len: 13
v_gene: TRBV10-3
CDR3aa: CAIQGLLNSPLHF

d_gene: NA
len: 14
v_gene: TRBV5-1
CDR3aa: CASSGGDGRSPLHF

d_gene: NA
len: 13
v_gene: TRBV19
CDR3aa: CASSINRNTEAFF

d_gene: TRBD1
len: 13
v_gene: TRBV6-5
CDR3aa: CASGGTDNYGYTF

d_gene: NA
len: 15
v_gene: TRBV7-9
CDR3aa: CASSLEGRVSDTQYF

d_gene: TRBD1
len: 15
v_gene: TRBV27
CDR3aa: CASSLGGQGYYEQYF

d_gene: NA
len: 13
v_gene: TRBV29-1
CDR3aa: CSVGLSGQETQYF

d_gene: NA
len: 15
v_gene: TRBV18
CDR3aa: CASSPAGRRNQPQHF

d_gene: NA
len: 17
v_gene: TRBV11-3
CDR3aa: CASSLGPPIDRPYEQYF

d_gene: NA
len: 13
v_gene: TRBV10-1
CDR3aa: CASRSGGGDTQYF

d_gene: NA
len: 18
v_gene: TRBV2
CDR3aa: CASSVATTFIHSNQPQHF

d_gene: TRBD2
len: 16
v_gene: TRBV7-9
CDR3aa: CASSFWVAGGSGELFF

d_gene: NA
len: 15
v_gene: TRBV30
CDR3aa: CAWSVSGSYRTEAFF

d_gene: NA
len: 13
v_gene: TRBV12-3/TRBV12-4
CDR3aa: CASSSTANTEAFF

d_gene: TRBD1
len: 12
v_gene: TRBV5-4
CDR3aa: CASSSTHDRESF

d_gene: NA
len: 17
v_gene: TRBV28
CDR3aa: CASSPRVWGRQGTEAFF

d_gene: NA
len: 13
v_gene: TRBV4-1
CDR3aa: CASSPTDHRELFF

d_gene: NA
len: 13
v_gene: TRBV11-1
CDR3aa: CASSPGDAGELFF

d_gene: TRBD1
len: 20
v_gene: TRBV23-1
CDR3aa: CASSQSGRIGQGGRGQPQHF

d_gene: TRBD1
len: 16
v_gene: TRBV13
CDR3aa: CASSKYTGTGNTEAFF

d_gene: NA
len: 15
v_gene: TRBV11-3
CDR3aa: CASSLEGPGGSPLHF

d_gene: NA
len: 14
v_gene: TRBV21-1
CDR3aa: CASSEGTGRIGYTF

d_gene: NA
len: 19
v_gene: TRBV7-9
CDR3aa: CASSPQRTVNGNPNEKLFF

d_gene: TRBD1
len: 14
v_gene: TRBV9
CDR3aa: CASSVGQETGELFF

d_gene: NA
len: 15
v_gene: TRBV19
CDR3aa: CASSFLGGRGSPLHF

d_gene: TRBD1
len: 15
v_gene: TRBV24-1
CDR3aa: CATSDPRQGGYEQYF

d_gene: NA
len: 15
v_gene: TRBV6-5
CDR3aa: CASSYQPQGPDEQYF

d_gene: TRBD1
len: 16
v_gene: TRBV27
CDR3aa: CASSPYSGGSGQPQHF

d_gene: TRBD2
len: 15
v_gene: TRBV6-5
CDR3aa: CASSYSGSSGYEQYF